Sequencing of this T cell receptor (beta chain) was carried out in a study of T cell repertoires in cytomegalovirus infection. Whole-study context: Carrying CMV and the relevant HLA type showed in public TCR beta signatures. Study-level findings and limits: Within the response measured ex vivo, HLA-C-restricted CMV-specific TCR beta clonotypes were dominant. CMV carriers having the relevant HLA were flagged by cumulative public TCR beta family frequency.

Worth noting for this clonotype: Antigen unknown.

TCRdb processed the reads anew with MiXCR; each CDR3 protein has one entry. The data contain 150,000 to 200,000 distinct CDR3 sequences, about 30% of them singletons. The CDR3 consists of 13 residues. Trimming pared 8 bases from V and 4 bases from J, leaving 12 bases between. Sequenced: PBMCs. The sequence was obtained from a human donor in good health (CMV status not recorded). Some clones in this sample may be carry-over from other donors' samples. V gene TRBV12-3 or TRBV12-4 combines with J gene TRBJ1-5; the D gene is possibly TRBD1 (5 bases). This chain's CDR3 is CASVGTVNQPQHF. The CDR3 DNA follows: TGTGCCAGCGTGGGGACGGTAAATCAGCCCCAGCATTTT.